The present TCR beta chain was sequenced within a study of post-analysis software for immune sequencing data. Study findings and constraints: Five TRBV segments, including TRBV5-6, TRBV5-1 and TRBV20-1, were more frequent in patients than controls.

The junction had 7 bases not matched to a gene; V was cut back by 5 bases and J by 0 bases. Germline-derived CDR1 and CDR2 are MDHEN and SYDVKM. CDR3 length: 16 residues. Comments on this clonotype: The antigen is not known.

Unique molecular identifiers were built into the TCR beta cDNA libraries. A population of roughly 0.9 to 11 million T cells gave rise to roughly 0.5 million cDNA molecules. TCRdb re-analysed the PCR reads in MiXCR, keeping a single row per CDR3 protein. The sample holds around 200,000 distinct CDR3 sequences; 25% to 35% are singletons and the top ten take 3% to 3.5%. The material sequenced was blood. The origin of this receptor is a girl between 2 and 17 years old with multiple sclerosis. The chain uses TRBV28 and TRBJ2-3, with 8 positions matching TRBD1. In DNA form, the CDR3 reads TGTGCCAGCAGTCCCCGGACAGGGCCAAGCACAGATACGCAGTATTTT. Encoded protein: CASSPRTGPSTDTQYF.